This T cell receptor (beta chain) was recovered during a study of long-term antiretroviral therapy in people with HIV. The germline V and J ends were trimmed by 6 bases and 7 bases, with 18 bases remaining between them. Looked up from germline, CDR1 is LNHDA and CDR2 is SQIVND (reference sequence). The CDR3 covers 14 residues. Notes on the study in general: Documentation of ART adherence, viral resistance or therapy changes was absent. Within the repertoire, clones expanded before ART were dominant at all time points. HIV repertoires spanned narrower CDR3 length ranges than controls.

PBMC samples from each donor numbered at least one pre-ART and at least two post-ART. Comment on this clone: Its antigen is not known.

Version v3.0 of the immunoSEQ assay was performed at survey level. TCRdb's copy holds only in-frame clones and misses some; the assay was immunoSEQ multiplex PCR. The sample contains approximately 20,000 clones, approximately 88% of which appear only once. The chain joins TRBV19 to TRBJ1-2; D remains unclear. The sample in question was unsorted PBMCs, obtained 2.1 years after starting antiretroviral therapy. This receptor was taken from a man younger than 35 with HIV. The CDR3 nucleotides read TGTGCCAGTAGGAGCGGTAGGTTCGCTCCTGGCTACACCTTC. Encoded protein: CASRSGRFAPGYTF. Drawing the rest from reference TRBV19 and TRBJ1-2, the complete variable domain is DGGITQSPKYLFRKEGQNVTLSCEQNLNHDAMYWYRQDPGQGLRLIYYSQIVNDFQKGDIAEGYSVSREKKESFPLTVTSAQKNPTAFYLCASRSGRFAPGYTFGSGTRLTVV.